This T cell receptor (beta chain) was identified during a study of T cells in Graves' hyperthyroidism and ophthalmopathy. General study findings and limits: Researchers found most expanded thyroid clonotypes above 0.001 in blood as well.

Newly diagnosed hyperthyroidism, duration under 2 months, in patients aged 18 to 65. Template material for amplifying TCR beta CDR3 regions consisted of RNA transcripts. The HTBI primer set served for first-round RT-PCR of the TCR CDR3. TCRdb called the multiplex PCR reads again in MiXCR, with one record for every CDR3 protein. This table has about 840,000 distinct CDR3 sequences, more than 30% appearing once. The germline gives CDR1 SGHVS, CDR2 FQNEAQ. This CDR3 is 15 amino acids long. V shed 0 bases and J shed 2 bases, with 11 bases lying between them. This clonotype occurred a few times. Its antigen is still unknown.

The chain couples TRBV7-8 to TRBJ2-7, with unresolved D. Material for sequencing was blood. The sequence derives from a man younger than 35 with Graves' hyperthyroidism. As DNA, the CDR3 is TGTGCCAGCAGCTTAGCGTTGGCCTCCCCCTACGAGCAGTACTTC. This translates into CASSLALASPYEQYF.